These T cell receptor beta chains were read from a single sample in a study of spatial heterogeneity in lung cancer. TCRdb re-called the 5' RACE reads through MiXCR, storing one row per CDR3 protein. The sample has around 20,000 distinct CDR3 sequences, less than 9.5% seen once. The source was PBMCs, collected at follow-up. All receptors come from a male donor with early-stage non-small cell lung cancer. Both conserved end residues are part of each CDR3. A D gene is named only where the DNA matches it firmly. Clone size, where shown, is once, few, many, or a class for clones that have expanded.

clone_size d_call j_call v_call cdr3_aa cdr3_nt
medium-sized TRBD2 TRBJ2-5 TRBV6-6 CASSSLRPRSGLAGEVSRETQYF TGTGCCAGCAGTTCACTCCGCCCCCGGTCGGGACTAGCGGGAGAAGTTTCGAGGGAGACCCAGTACTTC
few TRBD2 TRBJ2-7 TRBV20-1 CSAASGYEQYF TGCAGTGCTGCTAGCGGCTACGAGCAGTACTTC
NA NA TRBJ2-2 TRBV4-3 CASSQDPGLNTGELFF TGCGCCAGCAGCCAAGATCCAGGGCTGAACACCGGGGAGCTGTTTTTT
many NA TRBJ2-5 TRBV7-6 CASSPTAASQETQYF TGTGCCAGCAGCCCCACGGCGGCCAGCCAAGAGACCCAGTACTTC
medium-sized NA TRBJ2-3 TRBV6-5 CASSYSFSTAGDTQYF TGTGCCAGCAGCTACTCCTTCTCGACGGCCGGGGATACGCAGTATTTT
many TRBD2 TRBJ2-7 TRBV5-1 CASSLVLAGATNEQYF TGCGCCAGCAGCTTGGTTCTAGCGGGAGCAACAAACGAGCAGTACTTC
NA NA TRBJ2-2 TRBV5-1 CASSYLQRDTGELFF TGCGCCAGCAGCTATCTTCAGCGGGACACCGGGGAGCTGTTTTTT
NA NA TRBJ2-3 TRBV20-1 CSARDPSGAGPPDTQYF TGCAGTGCTAGAGATCCCAGCGGAGCTGGTCCCCCAGATACGCAGTATTTT
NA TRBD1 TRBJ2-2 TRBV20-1 CSAKPGQSTGELFF TGCAGTGCGAAACCGGGACAGTCAACCGGGGAGCTGTTTTTT
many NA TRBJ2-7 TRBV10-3 CAISETQNYEQYF TGTGCCATCAGTGAGACCCAGAATTACGAGCAGTACTTC
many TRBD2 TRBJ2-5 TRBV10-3 CATRAGTSDETQYF TGTGCCACCCGTGCCGGGACTAGCGATGAGACCCAGTACTTC
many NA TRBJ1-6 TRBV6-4 CASSDRADNSPLHF TGTGCCAGCAGTGACAGGGCAGATAATTCACCCCTCCACTTT
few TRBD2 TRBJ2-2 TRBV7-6 CASSLYREGRTGELFF TGTGCCAGCAGCTTATACCGGGAGGGACGCACCGGGGAGCTGTTTTTT
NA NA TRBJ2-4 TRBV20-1 CSTPEGRLAKNIQYF TGCAGCACCCCTGAGGGGCGACTAGCCAAAAACATTCAGTACTTC
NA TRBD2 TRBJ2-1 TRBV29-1 CSVEGLAGSSYNEQFF TGCAGCGTTGAAGGACTAGCGGGTAGCTCCTACAATGAGCAGTTCTTC
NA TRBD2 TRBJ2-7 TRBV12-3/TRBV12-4 CASSSRTSGVPYEQYF TGTGCCAGCAGTTCGAGGACTAGCGGGGTCCCCTACGAGCAGTACTTC
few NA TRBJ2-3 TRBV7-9 CASSLGTATDTQYF TGTGCCAGCAGCTTAGGGACAGCCACAGATACGCAGTATTTT
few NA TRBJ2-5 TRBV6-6 CASSSGLVQETQYF TGTGCCAGCAGTTCCGGACTGGTACAAGAGACCCAGTACTTC
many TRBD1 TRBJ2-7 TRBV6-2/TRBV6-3 CASRPGQPSYEQYF TGTGCCAGCAGACCGGGACAGCCCTCCTACGAGCAGTACTTC
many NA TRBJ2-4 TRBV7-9 CASSPSDLGNPAWVNIQYF TGTGCCAGCAGCCCTTCAGACTTGGGGAACCCTGCTTGGGTGAACATTCAGTACTTC
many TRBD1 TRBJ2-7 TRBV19 CASGEDRGGTYEQYF TGTGCCAGTGGGGAAGACAGGGGAGGAACCTACGAGCAGTACTTC
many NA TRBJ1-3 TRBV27 CASRRTRRDTIYF TGTGCCAGCAGACGGACACGTCGGGACACCATATATTTT
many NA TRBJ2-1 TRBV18 CASSPNRKGNEQFF TGTGCCAGCTCACCAAATCGGAAAGGCAATGAGCAGTTCTTC
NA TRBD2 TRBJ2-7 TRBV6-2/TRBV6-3 CASSPGTSGGLSYEQYF TGTGCCAGCAGCCCCGGGACTAGCGGGGGGCTCTCCTACGAGCAGTACTTC
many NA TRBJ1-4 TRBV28 CASSPPGRTNEKLFF TGTGCCAGCAGTCCGCCGGGGCGGACTAATGAAAAACTGTTTTTT
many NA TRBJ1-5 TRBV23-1 CASSPSAGNSNQPQHF TGCGCCAGCAGCCCATCAGCGGGGAATAGCAATCAGCCCCAGCATTTT
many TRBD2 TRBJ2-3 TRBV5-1 CASSWTSASTDTQYF TGCGCCAGCAGCTGGACTAGTGCTAGCACAGATACGCAGTATTTT
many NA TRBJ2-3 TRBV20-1 CSARGRGGLPKPTQYF TGCAGTGCTAGAGGGCGGGGTGGCCTACCTAAGCCTACGCAGTATTTT
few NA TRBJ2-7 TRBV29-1 CSVGAGLYEQYF TGCAGCGTTGGGGCAGGTTTGTACGAGCAGTACTTC
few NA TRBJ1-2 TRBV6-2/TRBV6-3 CASSSGTVDGYTF TGTGCCAGCAGTAGCGGGACGGTCGACGGCTACACCTTC
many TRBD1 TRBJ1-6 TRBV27 CASSSPSTGVGSPLHF TGTGCCAGCAGTTCCCCGAGCACAGGGGTAGGGTCACCCCTCCACTTT
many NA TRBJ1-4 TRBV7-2 CASSSPWADGKLFF TGTGCCAGCAGCTCCCCGTGGGCAGACGGAAAACTGTTTTTT
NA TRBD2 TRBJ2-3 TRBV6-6 CASSYSGRGALADTDTQYF TGTGCCAGCAGTTACAGTGGGCGAGGGGCCCTAGCGGACACAGATACGCAGTATTTT
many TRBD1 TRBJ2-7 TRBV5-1 CASRLIPGTGAYEQYF TGCGCCAGCAGACTAATCCCCGGGACAGGGGCCTACGAGCAGTACTTC
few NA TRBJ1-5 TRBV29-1 CSVAGGFDQPQHF TGCAGCGTTGCGGGGGGCTTCGATCAGCCCCAGCATTTT
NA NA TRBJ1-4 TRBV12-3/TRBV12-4 CASSTTGLVSEKLFF TGTGCCAGCAGTACTACAGGGTTAGTTAGTGAAAAACTGTTTTTT
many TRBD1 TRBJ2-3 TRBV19 CASSPGQGRPSTDTQYF TGTGCCAGTAGTCCGGGACAGGGACGCCCTAGCACAGATACGCAGTATTTT
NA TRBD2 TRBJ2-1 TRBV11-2 CASSYLAGGYNEQFF TGTGCCAGCAGCTACCTAGCGGGGGGTTACAATGAGCAGTTCTTC
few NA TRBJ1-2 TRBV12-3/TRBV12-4 CASSMTVYTPYGYTF TGTGCCAGCAGCATGACAGTTTACACCCCCTATGGCTACACCTTC
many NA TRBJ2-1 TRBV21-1 CASSKALYLSDREVLTVEQFF TGTGCCAGCAGCAAAGCGCTTTATCTCTCTGACAGGGAGGTTTTAACGGTTGAGCAGTTCTTC
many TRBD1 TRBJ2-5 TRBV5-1 CASSPPRTGPRETQYF TGCGCCAGCAGCCCGCCCCGGACAGGGCCTCGAGAGACCCAGTACTTC
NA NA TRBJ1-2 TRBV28 CASTLGNYGYTF TGTGCCAGCACGTTGGGTAACTATGGCTACACCTTC
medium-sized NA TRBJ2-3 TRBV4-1 CASSPAEGGLIDTQYF TGCGCCAGCAGCCCAGCCGAGGGGGGTCTGATAGATACGCAGTATTTT
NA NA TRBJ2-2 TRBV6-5 CASSYSTGNTGELFF TGTGCCAGCAGTTACTCTACAGGGAACACCGGGGAGCTGTTTTTT
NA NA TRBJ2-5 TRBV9 CASSVAPQRQETQYF TGTGCCAGCAGCGTAGCCCCCCAGCGACAAGAGACCCAGTACTTC
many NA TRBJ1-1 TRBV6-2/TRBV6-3 CAIQGMAEAFF TGTGCCATCCAGGGGATGGCTGAAGCTTTCTTT
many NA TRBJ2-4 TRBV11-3 CASSLHSYIAKNIQYF TGTGCCAGCAGCTTGCACAGCTATATAGCCAAAAACATTCAGTACTTC
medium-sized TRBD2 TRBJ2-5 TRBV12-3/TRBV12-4 CASSLLAGGETQYF TGTGCCAGCAGTTTACTAGCGGGGGGCGAGACCCAGTACTTC
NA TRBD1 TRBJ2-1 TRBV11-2 CASSFLGGNNEQFF TGTGCCAGCAGCTTCTTAGGGGGCAATAATGAGCAGTTCTTC
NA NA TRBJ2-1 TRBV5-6 CASSLGPGLEYNEQFF TGTGCCAGCAGCTTGGGGCCGGGACTGGAATACAATGAGCAGTTCTTC
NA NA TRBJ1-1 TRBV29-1 CSVGDSGRNMNTEAFF TGCAGCGTTGGTGATTCGGGGAGAAACATGAACACTGAAGCTTTCTTT
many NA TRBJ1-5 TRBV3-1 CASSLDNQPQHF TGTGCCAGCAGCCTCGACAATCAGCCCCAGCATTTT
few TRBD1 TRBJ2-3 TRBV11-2 CASSPTGTPIRTNTQYF TGTGCCAGCAGCCCGACAGGGACGCCGATTCGCACAAATACGCAGTATTTT
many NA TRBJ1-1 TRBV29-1 CSTETGGNTEAFF TGCAGCACCGAGACAGGAGGGAACACTGAAGCTTTCTTT
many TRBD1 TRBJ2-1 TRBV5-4 CASSLGDREKDEQFF TGTGCCAGCAGCTTGGGGGACAGGGAAAAAGATGAGCAGTTCTTC